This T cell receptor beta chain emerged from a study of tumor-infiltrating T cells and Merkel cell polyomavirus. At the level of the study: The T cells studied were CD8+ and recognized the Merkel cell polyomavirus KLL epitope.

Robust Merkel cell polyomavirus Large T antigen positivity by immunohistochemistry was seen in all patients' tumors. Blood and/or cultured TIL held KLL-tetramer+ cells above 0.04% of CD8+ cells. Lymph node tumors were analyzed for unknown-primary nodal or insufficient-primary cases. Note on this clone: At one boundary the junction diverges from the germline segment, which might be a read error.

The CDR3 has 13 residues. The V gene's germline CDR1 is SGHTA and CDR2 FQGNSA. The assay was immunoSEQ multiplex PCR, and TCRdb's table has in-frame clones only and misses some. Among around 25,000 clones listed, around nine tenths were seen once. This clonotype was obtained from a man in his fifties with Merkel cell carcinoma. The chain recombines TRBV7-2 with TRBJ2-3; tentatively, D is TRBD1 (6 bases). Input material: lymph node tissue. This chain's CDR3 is CASSLDTTTTGRF. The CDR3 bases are TGTGCCAGCAGCTTAGATACAACGACTACAGGGCGTTTT.